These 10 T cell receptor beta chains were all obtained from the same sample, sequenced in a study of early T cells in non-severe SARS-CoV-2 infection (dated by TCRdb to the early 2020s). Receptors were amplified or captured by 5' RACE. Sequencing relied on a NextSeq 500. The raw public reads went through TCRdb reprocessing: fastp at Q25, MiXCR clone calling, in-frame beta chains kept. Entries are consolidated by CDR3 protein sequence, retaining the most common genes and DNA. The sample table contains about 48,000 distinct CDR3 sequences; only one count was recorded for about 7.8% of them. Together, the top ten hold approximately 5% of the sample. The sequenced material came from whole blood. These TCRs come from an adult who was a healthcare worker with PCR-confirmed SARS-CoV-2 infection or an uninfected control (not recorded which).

In DNA, the CDR3 is TGTGCCAGCAGTTACCGGGGGGGCCCAGCAGAGCAGTTCTTC. This gives the protein CASSYRGGPAEQFF. This sequence joins TRBV6-2 or TRBV6-3 and TRBJ2-1; TRBD2 agrees at 8 bases. Germline V gives CDR1 MNHEY, CDR2 SVGEGT. The V gene end was trimmed by 2 bases and the J gene end by 10 bases; junction bases not matched to a gene: 7. The CDR3 spans 14 residues.

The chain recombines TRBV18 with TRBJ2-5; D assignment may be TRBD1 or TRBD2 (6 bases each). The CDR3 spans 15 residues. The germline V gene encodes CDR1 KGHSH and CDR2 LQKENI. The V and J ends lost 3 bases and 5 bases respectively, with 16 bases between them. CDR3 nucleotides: TGTGCCAGCTCACCCGCAAACAGGGAGGTGGAGACCCAGTACTTC. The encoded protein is CASSPANREVETQYF.

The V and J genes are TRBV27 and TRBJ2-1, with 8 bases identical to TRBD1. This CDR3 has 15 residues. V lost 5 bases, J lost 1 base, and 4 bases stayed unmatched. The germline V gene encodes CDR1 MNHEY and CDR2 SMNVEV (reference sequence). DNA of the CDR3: TGTGCCAGCAGTATACAGGGGGAGTCCTACAATGAGCAGTTCTTC. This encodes CASSIQGESYNEQFF.

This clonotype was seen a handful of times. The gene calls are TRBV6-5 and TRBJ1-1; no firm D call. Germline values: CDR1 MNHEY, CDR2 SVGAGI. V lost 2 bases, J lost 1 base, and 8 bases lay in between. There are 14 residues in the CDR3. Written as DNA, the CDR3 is TGTGCCAGCAGTTACGGCAGATGGAACACTGAAGCTTTCTTT. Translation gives CASSYGRWNTEAFF.

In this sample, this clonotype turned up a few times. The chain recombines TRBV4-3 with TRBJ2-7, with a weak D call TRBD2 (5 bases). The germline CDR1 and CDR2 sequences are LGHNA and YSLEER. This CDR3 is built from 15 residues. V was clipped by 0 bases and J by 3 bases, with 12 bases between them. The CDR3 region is CASSQDGSGGYEQYF. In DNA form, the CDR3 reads TGCGCCAGCAGCCAAGATGGGAGTGGAGGCTACGAGCAGTACTTC.

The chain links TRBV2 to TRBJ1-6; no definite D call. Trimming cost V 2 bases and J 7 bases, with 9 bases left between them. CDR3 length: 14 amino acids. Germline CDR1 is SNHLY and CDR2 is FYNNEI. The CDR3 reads CASSERSSNSPLHF. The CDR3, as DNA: TGTGCCAGCAGTGAAAGGTCAAGCAATTCACCCCTCCACTTT.

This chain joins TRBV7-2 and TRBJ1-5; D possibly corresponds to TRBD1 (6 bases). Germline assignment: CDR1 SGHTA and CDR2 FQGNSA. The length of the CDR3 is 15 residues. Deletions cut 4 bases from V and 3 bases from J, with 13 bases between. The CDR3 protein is CASSSQGKFNQPQHF. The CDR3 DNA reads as TGTGCCAGCAGCTCTCAGGGGAAATTCAATCAGCCCCAGCATTTT.

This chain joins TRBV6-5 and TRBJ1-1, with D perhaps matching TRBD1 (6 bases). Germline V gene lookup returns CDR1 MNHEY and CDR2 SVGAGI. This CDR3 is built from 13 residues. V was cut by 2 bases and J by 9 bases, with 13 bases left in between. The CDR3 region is CASSYRTDEKAFF. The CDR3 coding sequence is TGTGCCAGCAGTTACCGGACAGATGAAAAAGCTTTCTTT.

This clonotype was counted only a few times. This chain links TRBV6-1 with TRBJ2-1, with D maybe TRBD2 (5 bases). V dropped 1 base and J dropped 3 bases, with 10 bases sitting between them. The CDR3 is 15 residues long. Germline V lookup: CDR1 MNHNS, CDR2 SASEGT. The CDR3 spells CASSEGGSYYNEQFF. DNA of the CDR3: TGTGCCAGCAGTGAAGGAGGGTCCTACTACAATGAGCAGTTCTTC.

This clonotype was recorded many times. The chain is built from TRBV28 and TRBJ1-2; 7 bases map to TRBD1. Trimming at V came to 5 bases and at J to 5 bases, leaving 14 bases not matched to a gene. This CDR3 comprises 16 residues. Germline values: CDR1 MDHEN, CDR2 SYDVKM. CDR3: CASSLLPGQTSYGYTF. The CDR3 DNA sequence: TGTGCCAGCAGTCTCTTACCGGGACAGACCTCGTATGGCTACACCTTC.